The TCR beta chain under discussion was sequenced for a study of blood T cell repertoires in COVID-19. On the study more broadly: PBMCs, B-cell-depleted T cells, or T cells provided the cDNA or gDNA that made up the material.

The CDR3 totals 15 residues. Looked up from germline, CDR1 is LGHNA and CDR2 is YNFKEQ. Trimming left V 1 base short and J 5 bases short, with 13 bases between. Authors' processing steps: Scientists estimated how many nucleated cells there were by amplifying reference gene primers. Assay used: immunoSEQ multiplex PCR; TCRdb lists only in-frame clones, some missing. The DNA gave D and trimming, while V, J and clone size come from that table. The sample records hundreds of thousands of clones, around 87% being singletons. The chain recombines TRBV4-2 with TRBJ2-3, with D unclear. The TCR originated in a man between 65 and 85 years old with acute or convalescent COVID-19. The sample comprised peripheral blood. The CDR3 here is CASSQGLVLEDTQYF. CDR3 DNA: TGTGCCAGCAGCCAAGGCCTAGTATTAGAAGATACGCAGTATTTT.